This is a list of T cell receptor beta chains from one sample in a study of a mutant IDH1 vaccine in newly diagnosed glioma. No antigens are known for them. The table came from immunoSEQ multiplex PCR; TCRdb's copy has only in-frame clones and leaves some out. The profile shows 45,000 to 65,000 clones, roughly 80% of them singletons. The specimen comprised PBMCs, sampled from a glioma patient whose treatment included an IDH1 peptide vaccine. These receptors were obtained from a woman between 18 and 29 years old with glioma. Some clones in this sample may be carry-over from other donors' samples. CDR3s include the opening cysteine and the closing phenylalanine or tryptophan. D genes are given only for firm matches. Some rows mark clone size as missing; the rest say once, few, many or name a class of expanded clone.

j_call clone_size d_call v_call cdr3_aa cdr3_nt
TRBJ1-1 - - TRBV6-1 CASSGHAIMNTEAFF TGTGCCAGCAGCGGACACGCTATAATGAACACTGAAGCTTTCTTT
TRBJ2-7 - TRBD1 TRBV7-7 CASSSGQGVNYEQYF TGTGCCAGCAGCTCGGGACAGGGGGTGAACTACGAGCAGTACTTC
TRBJ1-5 - - TRBV19 CASSMSGAGQPQHF TGTGCCAGTAGTATGAGCGGGGCGGGACAGCCCCAGCATTTT
TRBJ1-2 - - TRBV12-5 CASGPLRGGYTF TGTGCTAGTGGCCCGTTACGGGGCGGCTACACCTTC
TRBJ1-1 - - TRBV19 CASSKGEATEAFF TGTGCCAGTAGTAAGGGTGAGGCCACTGAAGCTTTCTTT
TRBJ1-2 - - TRBV6-1 CATGDRPTNYGYTF TGTGCCACGGGAGACAGGCCTACTAACTATGGCTACACCTTC
TRBJ2-7 - TRBD1 TRBV6-5 CASSHPLGQGYEQYF TGTGCCAGCAGTCACCCCCTGGGACAGGGCTACGAGCAGTACTTC
TRBJ1-2 once - TRBV5-4 CASSLVGASYGYTF TGTGCCAGCAGCTTGGTAGGGGCGTCCTATGGCTACACCTTC
TRBJ2-7 - TRBD2 TRBV7-7 CASSLGAGAYEQYF TGTGCTAGCAGCTTAGGAGCGGGAGCCTACGAGCAGTACTTC
TRBJ2-5 - - TRBV5-5 CASSLVPANQETQYF TGTGCCAGCAGCTTGGTGCCAGCCAACCAAGAGACCCAGTACTTC
TRBJ2-1 - - TRBV6-5 CASRRGPAYNEQFF TGTGCCAGCAGGCGGGGGCCCGCCTACAATGAGCAGTTCTTC
TRBJ1-1 few - TRBV4-2 CASSQVRNTEAFF TGTGCCAGCAGCCAAGTTAGGAACACTGAAGCTTTCTTT
TRBJ2-7 - TRBD2 TRBV5-4 CASSLARGGSSYEQYF TGTGCCAGCAGCTTGGCCCGGGGGGGGAGCTCCTACGAGCAGTACTTC
TRBJ1-1 - TRBD1 TRBV12-5 CASSGQGNTEAFF TGTGCTAGCTCGGGACAGGGAAACACTGAAGCTTTCTTT
TRBJ2-2 - TRBD2 TRBV6-6 CASSTGTSGRELFF TGTGCCAGCAGTACCGGGACTAGCGGCCGGGAGCTGTTTTTT
TRBJ2-5 - TRBD2 TRBV10-1 CASSPSGSGRETQYF TGCGCCAGCAGCCCTAGCGGGAGCGGCAGAGAGACCCAGTACTTC
TRBJ2-2 - - TRBV5-4 CASSFRLANTGELFF TGTGCCAGCAGCTTTCGACTAGCGAACACCGGGGAGCTGTTTTTT
TRBJ1-6 - - TRBV7-9 CASSLGTALNSPLHF TGTGCCAGCAGCTTAGGGACGGCTCTTAATTCACCCCTCCACTTT
TRBJ1-2 - TRBD1 TRBV7-2 CASSLGQGSGYTF TGTGCCAGCAGCCTAGGACAGGGGAGTGGCTACACCTTC
TRBJ1-5 few - TRBV7-9 CASSLARGASQRQHF TGTGCCAGCAGCTTAGCGCGGGGGGCATCCCAGCGGCAGCATTTT
TRBJ1-4 - TRBD1 TRBV5-4 CASSLGDSGGEKLFF TGTGCCAGCAGCTTGGGGGACAGTGGGGGTGAAAAACTGTTTTTT
TRBJ1-1 - TRBD1 TRBV4-2 CASSRDRGPTEAFF TGTGCCAGCAGCCGTGACAGGGGGCCCACTGAAGCTTTCTTT
TRBJ1-2 - - TRBV6-5 CASSYYGSNYGYTF TGTGCCAGCAGTTACTACGGCTCTAACTATGGCTACACCTTC
TRBJ1-2 - - TRBV14 CASSQDGQGTRGFPYGYTF TGTGCCAGCAGCCAAGACGGGCAAGGAACCCGAGGCTTTCCCTATGGCTACACCTTC
TRBJ2-3 - - TRBV10-2 CASSESLSTDTQYF TGCGCCAGCAGTGAATCCTTAAGCACAGATACGCAGTATTTT